This TCR beta chain was documented in a study of blood T cell repertoires in COVID-19. Overall study context: Both acute and convalescent COVID-19 samples were obtained from the United States, Italy and Spain. Sample material is recorded as cDNA or gDNA derived from T cells, B-cell-depleted T cells, or PBMCs.

Germline assignment: CDR1 SGHRS and CDR2 YFSETQ. The CDR3 spans 13 residues. V was pared by 0 bases and J by 4 bases, with 7 bases between. The protocol was immunoSEQ multiplex PCR, while the TCRdb copy is restricted to in-frame clones and leaves out a portion. This table has 250,000 to 300,000 clones, over 75% appearing once. This clone was detected only once. V gene TRBV5-1 combines with J gene TRBJ1-1; a weak D match, TRBD1 (6 bases). Sequenced input: peripheral blood. The receptor was derived from an older woman with acute or convalescent COVID-19. In DNA form, the CDR3 reads TGCGCCAGCAGCTTGGAAGGGGGCACTGAAGCTTTCTTT. Amino acid sequence: CASSLEGGTEAFF.